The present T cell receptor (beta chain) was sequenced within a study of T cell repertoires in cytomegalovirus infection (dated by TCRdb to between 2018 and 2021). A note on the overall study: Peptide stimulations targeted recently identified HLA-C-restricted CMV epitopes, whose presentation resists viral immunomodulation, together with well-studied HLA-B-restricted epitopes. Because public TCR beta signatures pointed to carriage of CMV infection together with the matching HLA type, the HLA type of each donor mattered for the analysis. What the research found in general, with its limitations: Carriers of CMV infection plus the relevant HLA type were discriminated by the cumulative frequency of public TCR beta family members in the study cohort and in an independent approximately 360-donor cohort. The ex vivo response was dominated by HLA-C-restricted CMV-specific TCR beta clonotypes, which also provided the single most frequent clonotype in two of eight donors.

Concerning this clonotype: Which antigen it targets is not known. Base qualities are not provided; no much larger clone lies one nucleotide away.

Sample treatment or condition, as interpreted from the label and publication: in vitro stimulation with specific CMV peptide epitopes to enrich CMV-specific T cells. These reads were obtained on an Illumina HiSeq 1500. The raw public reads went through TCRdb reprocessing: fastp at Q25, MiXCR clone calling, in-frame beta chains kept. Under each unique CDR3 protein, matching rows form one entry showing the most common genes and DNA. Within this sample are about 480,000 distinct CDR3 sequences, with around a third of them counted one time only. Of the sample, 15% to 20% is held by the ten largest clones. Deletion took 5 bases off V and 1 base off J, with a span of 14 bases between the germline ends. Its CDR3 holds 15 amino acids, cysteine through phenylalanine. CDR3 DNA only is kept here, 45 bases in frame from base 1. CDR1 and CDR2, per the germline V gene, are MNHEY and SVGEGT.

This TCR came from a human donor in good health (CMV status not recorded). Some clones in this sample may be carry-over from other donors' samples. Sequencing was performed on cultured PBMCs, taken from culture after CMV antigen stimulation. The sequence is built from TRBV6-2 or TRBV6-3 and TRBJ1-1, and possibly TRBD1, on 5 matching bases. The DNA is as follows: TGTGCCAGCAGTGAGTGGGGGTCCCCGAACACTGAAGCTTTCTTT. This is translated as CASSEWGSPNTEAFF.